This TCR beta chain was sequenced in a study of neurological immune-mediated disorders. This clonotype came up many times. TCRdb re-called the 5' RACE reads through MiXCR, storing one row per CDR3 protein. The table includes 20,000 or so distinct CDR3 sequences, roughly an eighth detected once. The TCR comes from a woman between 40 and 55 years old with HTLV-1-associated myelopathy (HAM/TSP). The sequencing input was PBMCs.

CDR3: CASSSTGMRANVLTF. The CDR3 DNA reads as TGCGCCAGCAGCTCGACAGGGATGAGGGCCAACGTCCTGACTTTC. The V call is TRBV5-1, the J call TRBJ2-6; 7 bases line up with TRBD1. This CDR3 has 15 amino acids. After removal of 3 bases from V and 5 bases from J, the junction contained 5 bases not matched to a gene. Germline assignment: CDR1 SGHRS and CDR2 YFSETQ.